The 18 T cell receptor beta chains in this list originate from one sample, sequenced in a study of T cell changes during pregnancy in multiple sclerosis. The repertoire was sequenced with immunoSEQ multiplex PCR; TCRdb's copy has only in-frame clones and lacks some. The data show some 80,000 clones, with roughly 90% seen just once and more than 0.8% held by the top ten. The material sequenced was peripheral blood, taken in the first trimester of pregnancy. These receptors originate from a female donor in good health, enrolled as a control in a pregnancy study.

The rearrangement joins TRBV25-1 to TRBJ2-2; no clear D gene. The CDR3 covers 13 residues. V gave up 3 bases and J gave up 1 base, with 3 bases separating them. CDR1 is MGHDK and CDR2 is SYGVNS in the germline V gene. This chain's CDR3 is CASSDQNTGELFF. The CDR3 DNA follows: TGTGCCAGCAGTGACCAGAACACCGGGGAGCTGTTTTTT.

The V call is TRBV5-4, the J call TRBJ2-7, with 8 bases matching TRBD2. The V gene's germline CDR1 is SGHNT and CDR2 YYREEE (reference sequence). Trimming cost V 5 bases and J 6 bases; bases outside gene matches: 10. This CDR3 contains 14 residues. The CDR3, as DNA: TGTGCCAGCAGTCTAGGGGGGGGGACTAGCGAGCAGTACTTC. This codes for CASSLGGGTSEQYF.

The genes are TRBV28 and TRBJ2-4; tentative D call: TRBD1 (5 bases). CDR1 is MDHEN, CDR2 SYDVKM, per germline. CDR3 length: 16 residues. V lost 5 bases and J 1 base, leaving 15 bases between the germline ends. The CDR3 nucleotides are TGTGCCAGCAGTCTTGGGGCTCAAGGGGCCAAAAACATTCAGTACTTC. Translation gives CASSLGAQGAKNIQYF.

The V and J genes are TRBV7-2 and TRBJ1-1; D call uncertain. V was trimmed by 2 bases and J by 3 bases, leaving 19 bases between them. The CDR3 sequence is 17 residues long. Germline CDR1 and CDR2: SGHTA and FQGNSA. The DNA for the CDR3 is TGTGCCAGCAGCTTATCCGGGATTGGCGTCAGTTACACTGAAGCTTTCTTT. It translates to CASSLSGIGVSYTEAFF.

This rearrangement joins TRBV28 to TRBJ1-3; D call uncertain. The germline V gene encodes CDR1 MDHEN and CDR2 SYDVKM. Trimming left V 1 base short and J 0 bases short, with 10 bases between. The CDR3 is made up of 16 amino acids. CDR3 DNA sequence: TGTGCCAGCAGTTTATTATCCGGGATCTCTGGAAACACCATATATTTT. It encodes CASSLLSGISGNTIYF.

The V call is TRBV4-1, the J call TRBJ1-2; D remains unclear. Germline lookup yields CDR1 MGHRA and CDR2 YSYEKL. The V gene lost 1 base and the J gene lost 4 bases, with 10 bases spanning the gap. The length of the CDR3 is 14 residues. The CDR3 reads CASSQGAAFYGYTF. CDR3 in DNA: TGCGCCAGCAGCCAAGGGGCCGCGTTCTATGGCTACACCTTC.

The count of this clone is one. The rearrangement links TRBV15 to TRBJ1-4; 9 bases are a match to TRBD1. V shed 1 base, J shed 8 bases, and the junction held 20 bases outside the gene matches. CDR3 length equals 20 residues. CDR1 is LNHNV and CDR2 is YYDKDF in the germline V gene (reference sequence). CDR3 DNA sequence: TGTGCCACCAGCAGAGCTGTTCCGGGACAGGGTTCTGGAGAACGGGAAAAACTGTTTTTT. As protein: CATSRAVPGQGSGEREKLFF.

This sequence joins TRBV19 and TRBJ1-1; D ambiguous. Per germline, CDR1 LNHDA and CDR2 SQIVND (reference sequence). CDR3 size: 11 residues. The V and J ends lost 6 bases and 5 bases respectively, with 7 bases between them. The CDR3 here is CASRLGTEAFF. The DNA of the CDR3 is TGTGCCAGTAGACTAGGGACTGAAGCTTTCTTT.

The chain is built from TRBV5-4 and TRBJ2-4, with TRBD1 identical over 9 bases. J was trimmed by 8 bases and V by 1 base; bases with no gene match: 4. This CDR3 has 14 residues. Germline CDR1 SGHNT, CDR2 YYREEE (reference sequence). The CDR3 here is CASSLTGGMYIQYF. The CDR3 DNA sequence: TGTGCCAGCAGCTTGACAGGGGGCATGTACATTCAGTACTTC.

The chain combines TRBV19 with TRBJ1-6, with D possibly TRBD1 on 5 matching bases. V was clipped by 5 bases and J by 7 bases, with 15 bases between them. CDR3 length: 15 amino acids. The germline V gene encodes CDR1 LNHDA and CDR2 SQIVND (reference sequence). The CDR3 loop reads CASSPRQTLNSPLHF. The CDR3 bases are TGTGCCAGTAGTCCGAGACAGACCTTAAATTCACCCCTCCACTTT.

J is TRBJ2-7 and V is TRBV25-1; D is uncertain. Deletions cut 2 bases from V and 3 bases from J, with 5 bases between. Germline CDR1 reads MGHDK; CDR2 reads SYGVNS. CDR3 size: 12 residues. CDR3 loop: CASSEAGYEQYF. CDR3 nucleotide sequence: TGTGCCAGCAGTGAAGCAGGCTACGAGCAGTACTTC.

The chain carries TRBV4-3 and TRBJ2-7; 11 positions agree with TRBD1. The CDR3 totals 16 residues. The germline CDR1 and CDR2 sequences are LGHNA and YSLEER. Germline trimming cut 1 base from V and 6 bases from J; bases unmatched to any gene: 8. The CDR3 loop is CASSQGAWDRGSEQYF. The CDR3 DNA reads as TGCGCCAGCAGCCAAGGGGCGTGGGACAGGGGGTCCGAGCAGTACTTC.

The rearrangement uses TRBV6-5 and TRBJ2-6; no clear D. Germline V gene lookup returns CDR1 MNHEY and CDR2 SVGAGI. V dropped 7 bases and J dropped 0 bases, with 4 bases sitting between them. CDR3 length equals 13 residues. CDR3 amino acids: CASTNSGANVLTF. The CDR3 coding sequence is TGTGCCAGCACTAACTCTGGGGCCAACGTCCTGACTTTC.

In this sample, this clone turned up once. V is TRBV30 and J is TRBJ2-5; 9 bases align to TRBD2. The CDR3 has 18 residues. The J segment lost 2 bases and the V segment lost 0 bases, leaving 13 bases of the junction unmatched. The germline V gene encodes CDR1 GTSNPN and CDR2 SVGIG (reference sequence). The DNA of the CDR3 is TGTGCCTGGAGTGTCTTCGGGGCGGGAGGGGGGCCGCAAGAGACCCAGTACTTC. Protein product: CAWSVFGAGGGPQETQYF. The whole variable domain, filled in from reference TRBV30 and TRBJ2-5, reads SQTIHQWPATLVQPVGSPLSLECTVEGTSNPNLYWYRQAAGRGLQLLFYSVGIGQISSEVPQNLSASRPQDRQFILSSKKLLLSDSGFYLCAWSVFGAGGGPQETQYFGPGTRLLVL.

This rearrangement joins TRBV6-4 to TRBJ1-1; D gene ambiguous. With 11 bases removed from V and 3 bases from J, the gap between germline ends came to 16 bases. CDR1 is MRHNA, CDR2 SNTAGT, per germline. CDR3 length equals 13 residues. For the CDR3, the DNA is TGTGCCGGGTCCCAAGGGAGATACACTGAAGCTTTCTTT. Translating gives CAGSQGRYTEAFF.

The gene calls are TRBV9 and TRBJ1-2; D possibly corresponds to TRBD1 (5 bases). V dropped 7 bases and J dropped 8 bases, with 18 bases sitting between them. The CDR3 extends over 13 amino acids. Germline lookup yields CDR1 SGDLS and CDR2 YYNGEE. The CDR3 region is CASAGAGVRGYTF. The CDR3 region has the DNA TGTGCCAGCGCTGGGGCGGGGGTGAGGGGCTACACCTTC.

This chain uses TRBV7-8 with TRBJ2-1; 14 positions match TRBD2. The CDR3 consists of 17 residues. With 3 bases clipped from V and 8 bases from J, the junction kept 9 bases outside the gene matches. Germline-derived CDR1 and CDR2 are SGHVS and FQNEAQ. The CDR3 nucleotides read TGTGCCAGCAGCTTTCGACTAGCGGGAGGGAATTCGGATGAGCAGTTCTTC. The encoded protein is CASSFRLAGGNSDEQFF.

V gene TRBV7-2 combines with J gene TRBJ1-1, with 7 bases that match TRBD1. Unmatched junction bases numbered 5, after V lost 10 bases and J lost 0 bases. This CDR3 has 13 amino acids. The germline gives CDR1 SGHTA, CDR2 FQGNSA. The CDR3 region has the DNA TGTGCCATCAAACAGGGGCTGAACACTGAAGCTTTCTTT. It is translated as CAIKQGLNTEAFF.